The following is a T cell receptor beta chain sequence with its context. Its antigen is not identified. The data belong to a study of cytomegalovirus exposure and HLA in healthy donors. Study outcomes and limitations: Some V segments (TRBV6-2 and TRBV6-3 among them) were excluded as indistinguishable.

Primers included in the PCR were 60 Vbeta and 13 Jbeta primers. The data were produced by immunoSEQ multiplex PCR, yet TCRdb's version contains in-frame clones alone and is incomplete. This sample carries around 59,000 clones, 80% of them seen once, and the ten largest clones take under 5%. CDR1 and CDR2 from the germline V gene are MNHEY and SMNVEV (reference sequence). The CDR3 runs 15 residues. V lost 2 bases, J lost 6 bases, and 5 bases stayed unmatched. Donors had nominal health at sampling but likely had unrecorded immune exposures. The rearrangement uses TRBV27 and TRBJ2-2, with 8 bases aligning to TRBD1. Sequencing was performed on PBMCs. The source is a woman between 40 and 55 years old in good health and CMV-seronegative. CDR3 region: CASSLQGAIAGELFF. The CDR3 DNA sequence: TGTGCCAGCAGTTTACAGGGGGCAATAGCCGGGGAGCTGTTTTTT.